The 24 T cell receptor beta chains given below trace back to one sample, sequenced in a study of blood T cells in healthy people across ages. Next came a second PCR, run for roughly 7 to 12 cycles, which used a sample-barcoded 5' primer along with a J-beta primer mix. MiXCR, applied by TCRdb to the 5' RACE reads, yields one record per CDR3 protein. This table has about a million distinct CDR3 sequences, around two fifths appearing once. The sequenced material came from blood. These receptors originate from a man between 18 and 29 years old in good health.

This clonotype came up a few times. The V gene is TRBV12-3 or TRBV12-4, the J gene TRBJ2-3; weak D call: TRBD1 (5 bases). The CDR3 spans 14 residues. Trimming stripped 0 bases from V and 8 bases from J, with 12 bases between. The CDR3 reads CASSLALGAATQYF. The CDR3 bases are TGTGCCAGCAGTTTAGCGCTTGGGGCGGCTACGCAGTATTTT.

This clonotype appeared a few times. The J gene is TRBJ2-1, the V gene TRBV3-1; 7 bases are a match to TRBD2. V dropped 1 base and J dropped 4; count of bases not matched to a gene: 7. The CDR3 is made up of 16 amino acids. CDR1 is LGHDT and CDR2 is YNNKEL in the germline V gene (reference sequence). CDR3 nucleotide sequence: TGTGCCAGCAGCCAAGTCCCGGGACTACTATACAATGAGCAGTTCTTC. Translated: CASSQVPGLLYNEQFF.

This rearrangement joins TRBV12-5 to TRBJ2-7, with 10 positions matching TRBD1. V trimming: 2 bases; J trimming: 4 bases; junction bases outside the gene matches: 5. Looked up from germline, CDR1 is LGHNT and CDR2 is FRNRAP. The CDR3 contains 15 residues. For the CDR3, the DNA is TGTGCTAGTGGTTTGCCGGGACAGGGGTATTACGAGCAGTACTTC. This codes for CASGLPGQGYYEQYF.

This clonotype showed up many times. This chain links TRBV10-3 with TRBJ2-3, with 8 bases matching TRBD2. V trimming: 3 bases; J trimming: 1 base; junction bases outside the gene matches: 9. This CDR3 has 17 amino acids. Germline V gene data show CDR1 as ENHRY and CDR2 as SYGVKD. Written as DNA, the CDR3 is TGTGCCATCAGTGAAAGCGGGGGTTCGACCGGCACAGATACGCAGTATTTT. It specifies CAISESGGSTGTDTQYF.

This clonotype turned up a few times. The chain's CDR3 is CASSLAANDWFF. The CDR3, as DNA: TGCGCCAGCAGCTTGGCGGCCAACGATTGGTTCTTC. This rearrangement joins TRBV5-1 to TRBJ2-1; D remains unclear. Trimming pared 0 bases from V and 15 bases from J, leaving 13 bases between. The CDR3 is 12 amino acids. Germline V CDR1 and CDR2: SGHRS, YFSETQ.

This clonotype was detected a few times. The V and J genes are TRBV20-1 and TRBJ2-3, with 13 nucleotides matching TRBD2. V lost 5 bases and J lost 2; bases outside the gene matches: 4. The CDR3 length is 15 residues. CDR1 and CDR2 (germline): DFQATT, SNEGSKA (reference sequence). CDR3 sequence: CSASTSGGLTDTQYF. Here the CDR3 DNA reads TGCAGTGCTTCGACTAGCGGGGGGCTCACAGATACGCAGTATTTT.

This clonotype was observed a handful of times. V gene TRBV7-2 combines with J gene TRBJ1-6, with D uncertain. From germline, CDR1 is SGHTA and CDR2 FQGNSA. CDR3 length equals 15 residues. Trimming stripped 1 base from V and 5 bases from J, with 9 bases between. The CDR3 reads CASSLVAVDNSPLHF. DNA for the CDR3: TGTGCCAGCAGCTTAGTGGCAGTAGATAATTCACCCCTCCACTTT. Together with reference TRBV7-2 and TRBJ1-6, the CDR3 gives the full variable domain: GAGVSQSPSNKVTEKGKDVELRCDPISGHTALYWYRQSLGQGLEFLIYFQGNSAPDKSGLPSDRFSAERTGGSVSTLTIQRTQQEDSAVYLCASSLVAVDNSPLHFGNGTRLTVT.

Regarding this clonotype: Relative to the germline gene, one junction end is altered; a read error may explain this. The chain is built from TRBV4-1 and TRBJ2-5, with D maybe TRBD2 (6 bases). Germline V CDR1 and CDR2: MGHRA, YSYEKL. The CDR3 runs to 15 residues. The CDR3 nucleotides are TGCGTCAGCAGCCAAGTGGAGGGTATCCAAGAGACCCAGTACTTC. Translated, it gives CVSSQVEGIQETQYF.

The chain recombines TRBV12-3 or TRBV12-4 with TRBJ1-2; D not resolved. The CDR3 is 11 residues long. The CDR3 loop reads CALGVNYGYTF. For the CDR3, the DNA is TGTGCGCTTGGGGTGAACTATGGCTACACCTTC.

This clonotype was detected only a few times. The rearrangement uses TRBV21-1 and TRBJ2-3; the table's D call TRBD1 went unverified against the DNA. TRBV21-1 is marked as a pseudogene. The CDR3 has 17 amino acids. The CDR3 reads CASSSPGAGALTDTQYF. The CDR3, as DNA: TGTGCCAGCAGCTCCCCCGGCGCAGGGGCTCTCACAGATACGCAGTATTTT.

This clonotype has a handful of counts. The gene calls are TRBV10-3 and TRBJ1-2, with 8 bases fitting TRBD1. This CDR3 spans 14 amino acids. J was trimmed by 1 base and V by 5 bases; bases with no gene match: 3. CDR1 and CDR2 from the germline V gene are ENHRY and SYGVKD. The CDR3 coding sequence is TGTGCCATCAGTCTAGGACAGGGTAACTATGGCTACACCTTC. Encoded protein: CAISLGQGNYGYTF.

This CDR3 reads CASSHRRDRDYEQYF. The CDR3 DNA reads TGTGCCAGCAGTCATCGCCGGGACAGGGACTACGAGCAGTACTTC. The J gene is TRBJ2-7, the V gene TRBV6-6; 9 bases map to TRBD1. The CDR3 extends over 15 amino acids. V lost 5 bases, J lost 3 bases, and 8 bases stayed unmatched. CDR1 and CDR2 (germline): MNHNY, SVGAGI (reference sequence).

The chain combines TRBV6-2 or TRBV6-3 with TRBJ2-5; 7 bases are a match to TRBD2. CDR1 is MNHEY and CDR2 is SVGEGT in the germline V gene. The CDR3 contains 15 residues. Unmatched junction bases numbered 16, after V lost 4 bases and J lost 11 bases. This CDR3 reads CASSWRDGGTNEQYF. The CDR3 DNA follows: TGTGCCAGCAGTTGGAGGGACGGGGGGACTAATGAGCAGTACTTC.

This clonotype has only a few counts. V and J are TRBV13 and TRBJ2-5; TRBD2 might be the D (5 bases). Trimming left V 6 bases short and J 5 bases short, with 10 bases between. The CDR3 runs 12 residues. The germline V gene has CDR1 PRHDT and CDR2 FYEKMQ (reference sequence). Written as DNA, the CDR3 is TGTGCCAGCAGTGAGAGGGCGGAGACCCAGTACTTC. It translates to CASSERAETQYF.

In the case of this clonotype: One end of the junction fails to match germline, which may point to a read error. The gene calls are TRBV28 and TRBJ1-6; no firm D call. Germline CDR1 and CDR2: MDHEN and SYDVKM. The CDR3 consists of 17 residues. The CDR3 reads CASSLSQTSSCNSPLHF. Here the CDR3 DNA reads TGTGCCAGCAGTTTATCGCAGACAAGCTCCTGTAATTCACCCCTCCACTTT.

V usage is TRBV9 and J usage is TRBJ1-2; a weak D match, TRBD1 (5 bases). The CDR3 spans 14 residues. Germline loops: CDR1 SGDLS, CDR2 YYNGEE. Between the trimmed V and J ends, which lost 3 bases and 8 bases, there was a span of 17 bases. The CDR3 region is CASSEYGAVGGYTF. DNA of the CDR3: TGTGCCAGCAGCGAATACGGGGCCGTGGGGGGCTACACCTTC.

In its sample, this clonotype was seen a few times. The chain recombines TRBV12-3 or TRBV12-4 with TRBJ2-3; D may match TRBD1 or TRBD2 (5 bases each). This CDR3 is built from 16 residues. Trimming left V 1 base short and J 6 bases short, with 17 bases between. The CDR3 here is CASSLGGRELPDTQYF. CDR3 bases: TGTGCCAGCAGTTTAGGTGGCAGGGAGCTTCCCGATACGCAGTATTTT.

V gene TRBV20-1 combines with J gene TRBJ1-3, with TRBD1 matching over 8 bases. Trimming removed 0 bases from V and 4 bases from J; junction bases left unmatched: 5. In germline, CDR1 is DFQATT, CDR2 SNEGSKA (reference sequence). This CDR3 spans 15 amino acids. CDR3 sequence (DNA): TGCAGTGCTAGAGATGCGCAGGGGGCGGGAAACACCATATATTTT. Its protein product is CSARDAQGAGNTIYF.

The sample holds many counts of this clonotype. The J gene is TRBJ2-3, the V gene TRBV29-1; tentatively, D is TRBD1 (5 bases). Trimming took 3 bases from V and 0 from J, leaving 10 bases between them. The CDR3 runs 14 residues. CDR1 SQVTM and CDR2 ANQGSEA come from the germline V gene. The CDR3 region is CSVDRQGSTDTQYF. The CDR3 nucleotides read TGCAGCGTTGATAGGCAGGGAAGCACAGATACGCAGTATTTT.

This clonotype showed up just a few times. V usage is TRBV7-3 and J usage is TRBJ2-3, with D perhaps given as TRBD1 or TRBD2 (5 bases each). The CDR3 consists of 15 residues. V was trimmed by 3 bases and J by 2 bases, leaving 12 bases between them. Germline V gene lookup returns CDR1 SGHTA and CDR2 FQGTGA. The CDR3 sequence is CASSFIGGDTDTQYF. CDR3 in DNA: TGTGCCAGCAGCTTTATTGGGGGAGACACAGATACGCAGTATTTT.

This clonotype was detected a few times. The rearrangement links TRBV15 to TRBJ2-5; 7 nucleotides match TRBD1. With 3 bases clipped from V and 6 bases from J, the junction kept 7 bases outside the gene matches. CDR1 is LNHNV and CDR2 is YYDKDF in the germline V gene (reference sequence). The length of the CDR3 is 14 residues. CDR3: CATSRATGRQTQYF. The CDR3 DNA is TGTGCCACCAGCAGGGCGACAGGGCGCCAGACCCAGTACTTC.

The chain is built from TRBV4-3 and TRBJ1-3; unclear D gene. V gave up 0 bases and J gave up 0 bases, with 12 bases separating them. The CDR3 consists of 17 residues. CDR1 and CDR2 from the germline V gene are LGHNA and YSLEER. The CDR3 DNA reads TGCGCCAGCAGCCAAGAGGGCAAATCCTTCTCTGGAAACACCATATATTTT. It encodes CASSQEGKSFSGNTIYF.

The J gene is TRBJ2-3, the V gene TRBV4-1; 8 bases are shared with TRBD2. This CDR3 has 15 amino acids. The ends lost 6 bases at V and 3 bases at J; junction bases unmatched: 8. Germline loops: CDR1 MGHRA, CDR2 YSYEKL. The CDR3 reads CASRNELAATDTQYF. The CDR3 coding sequence is TGCGCCAGCAGAAACGAACTAGCGGCGACAGATACGCAGTATTTT.

To note about this clonotype: Mismatch with germline at one junction end may stem from a read error. The chain carries TRBV7-9 and TRBJ2-7; either TRBD1 or TRBD2 may supply D (5 bases each). The germline gives CDR1 SEHNR, CDR2 FQNEAQ (reference sequence). The CDR3 extends over 17 amino acids. Written as DNA, the CDR3 is TGTGCCGGCAGCTTCCAGGTTTGGGACCGGGAATTCTACGAGCAGTACTTC. It translates to CAGSFQVWDREFYEQYF.